Below, 4 T cell receptor beta chains from the same sample are listed, as sequenced in a study of cytotoxic CD8 clonotypes in ibrutinib-treated CLL. TCRdb's copy holds only in-frame clones and misses some; the assay was immunoSEQ multiplex PCR. The repertoire holds 60,000 to 75,000 clones, 90% seen once, with approximately 3.1% in the top ten. Here the sequenced sample was PBMCs, taken after 12 months of ibrutinib treatment. The source of these receptors is a human donor with chronic lymphocytic leukemia.

This clone was seen only once. This chain connects TRBV10-3 to TRBJ1-5, with TRBD1 as a possible D gene (6 bases). The CDR3 sequence is 13 residues long. Germline V gene lookup returns CDR1 ENHRY and CDR2 SYGVKD. With 9 bases removed from V and 6 bases from J, the gap between germline ends came to 15 bases. The CDR3 protein is CAIAVSGVQPQHF. The CDR3 DNA follows: TGTGCCATTGCCGTCTCAGGGGTTCAGCCCCAGCATTTT.

This clone was observed a single time. V and J are TRBV4-2 and TRBJ1-1; D perhaps matches TRBD1 (5 bases). Trimming removed 4 bases from V and 4 bases from J, with 16 bases in between. Germline V gives CDR1 LGHNA, CDR2 YNFKEQ. This CDR3 region has 15 residues. The DNA of the CDR3 is TGTGCCAGCAGCCGGACGATCACAGGCCTCACTGAAGCTTTCTTT. It specifies CASSRTITGLTEAFF.

This rearrangement joins TRBV5-4 to TRBJ2-5, with D perhaps TRBD1 (6 bases). Trimming took off 2 bases at V and 1 base at J, with 9 bases between the two ends. The CDR3 totals 14 residues. In germline, CDR1 is SGHNT, CDR2 YYREEE (reference sequence). The CDR3 DNA is TGTGCCAGCAGCTTAGGGACACGCCAAGAGACCCAGTACTTC. It encodes CASSLGTRQETQYF. Complete variable domain (other parts from reference TRBV5-4 and TRBJ2-5): ETGVTQSPTHLIKTRGQQVTLRCSSQSGHNTVSWYQQALGQGPQFIFQYYREEENGRGNFPPRFSGLQFPNYSSELNVNALELDDSALYLCASSLGTRQETQYFGPGTRLLVL.

The rearrangement links TRBV5-1 to TRBJ2-3; D is tentatively TRBD1 or TRBD2 (5 bases each). CDR3 length: 15 amino acids. Germline V gives CDR1 SGHRS, CDR2 YFSETQ. Trimming took off 1 base at V and 4 bases at J, with 13 bases between the two ends. CDR3 bases: TGCGCCAGCAGCTTGTGGGGCCAGGACTCAGATACGCAGTATTTT. Translated, it gives CASSLWGQDSDTQYF.